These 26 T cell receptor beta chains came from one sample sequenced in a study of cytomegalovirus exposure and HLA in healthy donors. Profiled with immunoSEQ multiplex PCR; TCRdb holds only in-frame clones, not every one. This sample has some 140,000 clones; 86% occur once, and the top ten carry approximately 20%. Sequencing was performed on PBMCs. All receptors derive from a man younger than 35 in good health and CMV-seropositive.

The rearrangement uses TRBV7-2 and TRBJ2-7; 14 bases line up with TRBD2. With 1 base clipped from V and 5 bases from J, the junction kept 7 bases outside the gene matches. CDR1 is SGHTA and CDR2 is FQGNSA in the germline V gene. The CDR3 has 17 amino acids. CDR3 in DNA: TGTGCCAGCAGCTTAGGACTAGCGGGAGGGCCCGACCACGAGCAGTACTTC. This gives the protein CASSLGLAGGPDHEQYF. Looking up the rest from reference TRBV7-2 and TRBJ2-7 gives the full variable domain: GAGVSQSPSNKVTEKGKDVELRCDPISGHTALYWYRQSLGQGLEFLIYFQGNSAPDKSGLPSDRFSAERTGGSVSTLTIQRTQQEDSAVYLCASSLGLAGGPDHEQYFGPGTRLTVT.

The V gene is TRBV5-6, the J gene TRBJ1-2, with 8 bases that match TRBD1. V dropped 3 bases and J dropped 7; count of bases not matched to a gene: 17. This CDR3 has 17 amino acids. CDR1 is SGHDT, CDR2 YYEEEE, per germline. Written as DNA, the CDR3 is TGTGCCAGCAGCTGGACCTCCGGGACAGGCCGATCGGTTGGCTACACCTTC. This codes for CASSWTSGTGRSVGYTF.

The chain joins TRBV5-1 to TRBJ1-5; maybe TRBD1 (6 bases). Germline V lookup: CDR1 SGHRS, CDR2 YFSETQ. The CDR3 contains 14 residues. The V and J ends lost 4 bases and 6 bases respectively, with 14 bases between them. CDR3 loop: CASSPDRGSQPQHF. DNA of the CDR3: TGCGCCAGCAGCCCGGATAGGGGGAGTCAGCCCCAGCATTTT.

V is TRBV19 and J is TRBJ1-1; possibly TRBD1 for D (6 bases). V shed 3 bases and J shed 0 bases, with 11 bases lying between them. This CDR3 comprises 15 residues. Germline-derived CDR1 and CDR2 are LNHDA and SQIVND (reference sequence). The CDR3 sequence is CASSMPTGMNTEAFF. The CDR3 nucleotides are TGTGCCAGTAGTATGCCGACAGGAATGAACACTGAAGCTTTCTTT.

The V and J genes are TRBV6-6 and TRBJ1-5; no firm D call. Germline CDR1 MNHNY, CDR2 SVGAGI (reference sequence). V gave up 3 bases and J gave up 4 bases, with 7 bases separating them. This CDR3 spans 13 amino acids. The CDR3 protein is CASSYSMNQPQHF. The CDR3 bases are TGTGCCAGCAGTTATAGTATGAATCAGCCCCAGCATTTT.

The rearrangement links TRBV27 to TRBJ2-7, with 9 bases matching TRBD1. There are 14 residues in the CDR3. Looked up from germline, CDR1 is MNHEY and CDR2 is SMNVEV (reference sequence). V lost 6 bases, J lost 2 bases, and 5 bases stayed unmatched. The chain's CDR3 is CASSEGQGPYEQYF. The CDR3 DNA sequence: TGTGCCAGCAGCGAGGGACAGGGACCCTACGAGCAGTACTTC.

Written as DNA, the CDR3 is TGTGCCAGCAGTGTACGCAGGGTGGGCCAAGAGACCCAGTACTTC. It codes for CASSVRRVGQETQYF. The rearrangement links TRBV6-1 to TRBJ2-5, with D tentatively TRBD1 (5 bases). From germline, CDR1 is MNHNS and CDR2 SASEGT. V lost 4 bases to trimming and J lost 1 base, with 13 bases between them. The CDR3 runs to 15 residues.

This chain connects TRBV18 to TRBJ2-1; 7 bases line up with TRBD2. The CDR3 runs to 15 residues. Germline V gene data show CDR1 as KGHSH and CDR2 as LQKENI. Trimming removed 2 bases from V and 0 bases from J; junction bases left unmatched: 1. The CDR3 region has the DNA TGTGCCAGCTCACCAACGGGGGGCTCCTACAATGAGCAGTTCTTC. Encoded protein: CASSPTGGSYNEQFF.

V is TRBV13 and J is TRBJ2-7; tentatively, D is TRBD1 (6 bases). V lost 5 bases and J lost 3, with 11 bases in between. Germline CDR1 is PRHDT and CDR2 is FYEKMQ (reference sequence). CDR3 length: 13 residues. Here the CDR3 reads CASSPGTYYEQYF. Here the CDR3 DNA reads TGTGCCAGCAGCCCGGGGACATACTACGAGCAGTACTTC.

CDR3 amino acids: CASNDRGTNEKLFF. CDR3 sequence (DNA): TGTGCCAGCAACGACAGGGGCACTAATGAAAAACTGTTTTTT. The chain couples TRBV6-5 to TRBJ1-4; 8 bases map to TRBD1. The V segment lost 7 bases and the J segment 2 bases; nucleotides outside the gene matches: 3. This CDR3 spans 14 amino acids. CDR1 and CDR2 from the germline V gene are MNHEY and SVGAGI.

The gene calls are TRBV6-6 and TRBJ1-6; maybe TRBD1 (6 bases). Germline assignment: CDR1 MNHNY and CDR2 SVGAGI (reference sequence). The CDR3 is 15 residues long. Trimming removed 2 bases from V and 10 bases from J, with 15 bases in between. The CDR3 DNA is TGTGCCAGCAGTTACGGGGGCGACGTAGGGTCACCCCTCCACTTT. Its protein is CASSYGGDVGSPLHF.

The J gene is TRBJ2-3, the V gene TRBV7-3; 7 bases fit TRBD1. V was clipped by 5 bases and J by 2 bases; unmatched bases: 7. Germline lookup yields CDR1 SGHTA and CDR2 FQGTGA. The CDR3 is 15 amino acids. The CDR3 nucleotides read TGTGCCAGCAGCCTAGACAGGGCAGCCACAGATACGCAGTATTTT. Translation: CASSLDRAATDTQYF.

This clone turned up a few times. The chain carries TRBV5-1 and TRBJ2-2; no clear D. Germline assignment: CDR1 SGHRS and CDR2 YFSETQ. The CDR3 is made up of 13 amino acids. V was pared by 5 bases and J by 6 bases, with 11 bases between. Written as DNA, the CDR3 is TGCGCCAGCAGAGAGGTAGGCGCCGGGGAGCTGTTTTTT. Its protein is CASREVGAGELFF.

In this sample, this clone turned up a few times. The CDR3 DNA reads TGTGCCAGTAGTATGGGAGGGGATCAGCCCCAGCATTTT. Translation gives CASSMGGDQPQHF. This sequence joins TRBV19 and TRBJ1-5; weak D call: TRBD1 (5 bases). Germline CDR1 and CDR2: LNHDA and SQIVND (reference sequence). Between the trimmed V and J ends, which lost 3 bases and 5 bases, there was a span of 8 bases. CDR3 size: 13 residues.

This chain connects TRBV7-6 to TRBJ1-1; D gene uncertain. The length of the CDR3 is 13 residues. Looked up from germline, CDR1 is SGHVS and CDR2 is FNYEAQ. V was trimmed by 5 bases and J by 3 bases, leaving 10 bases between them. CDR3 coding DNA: TGTGCCAGCAGCCCAGTGGGAGACACTGAAGCTTTCTTT. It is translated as CASSPVGDTEAFF.

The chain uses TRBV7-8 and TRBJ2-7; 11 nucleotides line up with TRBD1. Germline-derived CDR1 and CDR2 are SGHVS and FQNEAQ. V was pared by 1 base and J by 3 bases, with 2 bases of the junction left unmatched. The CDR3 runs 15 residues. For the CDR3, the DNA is TGTGCCAGCAGCTTAGAAGGGACAGGGGGCTACGAGCAGTACTTC. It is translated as CASSLEGTGGYEQYF.

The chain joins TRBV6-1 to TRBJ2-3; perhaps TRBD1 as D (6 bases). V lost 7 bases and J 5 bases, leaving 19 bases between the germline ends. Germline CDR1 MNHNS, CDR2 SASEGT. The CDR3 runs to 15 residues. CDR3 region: CASIESGTIKDTQYF. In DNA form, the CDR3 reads TGTGCCAGCATTGAGTCCGGGACAATAAAAGATACGCAGTATTTT.

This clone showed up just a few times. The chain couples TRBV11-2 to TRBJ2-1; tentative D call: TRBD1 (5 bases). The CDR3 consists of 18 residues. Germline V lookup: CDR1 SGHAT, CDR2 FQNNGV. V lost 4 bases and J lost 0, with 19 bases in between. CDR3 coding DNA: TGTGCCAGCAGCTCCCTCCGTTCAGGGCCGAGCTCCTACAATGAGCAGTTCTTC. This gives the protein CASSSLRSGPSSYNEQFF. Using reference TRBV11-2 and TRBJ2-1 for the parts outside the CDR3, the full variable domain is EAGVAQSPRYKIIEKRQSVAFWCNPISGHATLYWYQQILGQGPKLLIQFQNNGVVDDSQLPKDRFSAERLKGVDSTLKIQPAKLEDSAVYLCASSSLRSGPSSYNEQFFGPGTRLTVL.

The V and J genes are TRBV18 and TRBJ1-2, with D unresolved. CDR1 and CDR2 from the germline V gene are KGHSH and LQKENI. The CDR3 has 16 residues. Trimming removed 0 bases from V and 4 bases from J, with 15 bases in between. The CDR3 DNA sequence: TGTGCCAGCTCACCACCTGAGGCGGGTCGCATCTATGGCTACACCTTC. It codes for CASSPPEAGRIYGYTF.

As DNA, the CDR3 is TGTGCCAGCAGTGATCCCTTCAGAGCGGGAGGGGTAGATACGCAGTATTTT. Translation: CASSDPFRAGGVDTQYF. The V and J genes are TRBV6-1 and TRBJ2-3; 10 bases fit TRBD2. CDR1 MNHNS and CDR2 SASEGT come from the germline V gene. CDR3 length: 17 residues. With 3 bases clipped from V and 5 bases from J, the junction kept 11 bases outside the gene matches.

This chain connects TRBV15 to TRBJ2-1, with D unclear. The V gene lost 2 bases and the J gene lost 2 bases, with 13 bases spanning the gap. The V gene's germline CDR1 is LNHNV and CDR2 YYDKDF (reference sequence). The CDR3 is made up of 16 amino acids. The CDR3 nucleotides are TGTGCCACCAGCAGACTTTACGGAGCCCCCTACAATGAGCAGTTCTTC. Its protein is CATSRLYGAPYNEQFF.

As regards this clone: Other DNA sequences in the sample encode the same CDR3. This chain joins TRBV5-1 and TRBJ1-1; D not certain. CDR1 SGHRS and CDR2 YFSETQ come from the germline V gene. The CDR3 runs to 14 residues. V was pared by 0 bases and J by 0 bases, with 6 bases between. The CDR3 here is CASSLATVNTEAFF. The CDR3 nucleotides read TGCGCCAGCAGCTTGGCCACGGTGAACACTGAAGCTTTCTTT. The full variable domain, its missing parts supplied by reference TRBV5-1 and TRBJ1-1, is KAGVTQTPRYLIKTRGQQVTLSCSPISGHRSVSWYQQTPGQGLQFLFEYFSETQRNKGNFPGRFSGRQFSNSRSEMNVSTLELGDSALYLCASSLATVNTEAFFGQGTRLTVV.

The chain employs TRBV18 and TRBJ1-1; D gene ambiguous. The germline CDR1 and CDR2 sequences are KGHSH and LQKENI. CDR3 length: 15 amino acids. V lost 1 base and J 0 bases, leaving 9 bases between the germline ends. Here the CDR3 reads CASSPQEGLNTEAFF. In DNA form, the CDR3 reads TGTGCCAGCTCACCACAGGAGGGTCTGAACACTGAAGCTTTCTTT.

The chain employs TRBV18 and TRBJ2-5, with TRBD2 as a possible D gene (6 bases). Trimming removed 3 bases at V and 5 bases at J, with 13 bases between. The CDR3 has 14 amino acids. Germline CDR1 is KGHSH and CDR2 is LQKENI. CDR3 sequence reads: CASSPRSGGETQYF. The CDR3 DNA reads TGTGCCAGCTCACCCCGGTCCGGAGGGGAGACCCAGTACTTC. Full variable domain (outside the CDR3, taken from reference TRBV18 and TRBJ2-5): NAGVMQNPRHLVRRRGQEARLRCSPMKGHSHVYWYRQLPEEGLKFMVYLQKENIIDESGMPKERFSAEFPKEGPSILRIQQVVRGDSAAYFCASSPRSGGETQYFGPGTRLLVL.

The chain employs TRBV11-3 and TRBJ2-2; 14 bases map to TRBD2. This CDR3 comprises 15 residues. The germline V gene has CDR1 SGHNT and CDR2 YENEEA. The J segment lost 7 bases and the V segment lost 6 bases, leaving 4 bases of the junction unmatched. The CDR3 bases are TGTGCCAGCAGTTTTGGGACTAGCGGGAGCGGGGAGCTGTTTTTT. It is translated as CASSFGTSGSGELFF. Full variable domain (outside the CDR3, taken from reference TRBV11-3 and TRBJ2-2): EAGVVQSPRYKIIEKKQPVAFWCNPISGHNTLYWYLQNLGQGPELLIRYENEEAVDDSQLPKDRFSAERLKGVDSTLKIQPAELGDSAVYLCASSFGTSGSGELFFGEGSRLTVL.

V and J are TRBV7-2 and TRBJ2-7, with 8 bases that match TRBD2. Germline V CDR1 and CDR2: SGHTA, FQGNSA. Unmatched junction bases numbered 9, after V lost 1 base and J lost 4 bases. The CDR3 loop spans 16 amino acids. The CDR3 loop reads CASSLGRGTSVYEQYF. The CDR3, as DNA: TGTGCCAGCAGCTTAGGTCGCGGGACTAGTGTGTACGAGCAGTACTTC. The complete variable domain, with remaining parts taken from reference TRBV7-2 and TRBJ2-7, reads GAGVSQSPSNKVTEKGKDVELRCDPISGHTALYWYRQSLGQGLEFLIYFQGNSAPDKSGLPSDRFSAERTGGSVSTLTIQRTQQEDSAVYLCASSLGRGTSVYEQYFGPGTRLTVT.